This T cell receptor beta chain stems from a study of shared clonotypes between healthy human individuals. Findings and caveats of the study: Sampling used blood alone; tissue repertoires probably differ. It was observed that approximately 5% of naive CD4 clonotypes were shared across a few donors.

The protocol was immunoSEQ multiplex PCR, while the TCRdb copy is restricted to in-frame clones and leaves out a portion. The profile shows fewer than 850,000 clones, about 90% of them singletons. Turning to this clone: The antigen is undetermined. One junction end disagrees with the germline gene, perhaps due to a read error.

This CDR3 region has 14 residues. Germline V gene lookup returns CDR1 GTSNPN and CDR2 SVGIG (reference sequence). Source material: memory CD8+ T cells from PBMCs. The subset denotes: CD45RO+ cells pooled with CCR7-negative TemRA cells. The rearrangement uses TRBV30 and TRBJ2-5; 9 nucleotides align to TRBD2. This sequence originates from a man aged 18 to 29 in good health. Some clones in this sample may be carry-over from other donors' samples. The CDR3 is CAWGVTSGQETQYF. The CDR3 DNA follows: TGTGCCTGGGGTGTGACTAGCGGACAAGAGACCCAGTACTTC.